A single sample gave rise to the 8 T cell receptor beta chains below, sequenced in a study of cytomegalovirus exposure and HLA in healthy donors. The study ran its PCR with 60 Vbeta and 13 Jbeta primers. Libraries were prepared by immunoSEQ multiplex PCR; TCRdb keeps only in-frame clonotypes and omits some of them. This table has just over 70,000 clones, over 70% appearing once. Sequencing was performed on PBMCs. These receptors all come from a human donor in good health.

The chain employs TRBV5-4 and TRBJ2-7; 9 bases are a match to TRBD2. Germline CDR1 and CDR2: SGHNT and YYREEE (reference sequence). The CDR3 contains 17 residues. With V trimmed by 3 bases and J by 5 bases, 15 bases remained unmatched. CDR3 sequence (DNA): TGTGCCAGCAGCTATGCCCCGGGACTAGCTGCGAAGAACGAGCAGTACTTC. This encodes CASSYAPGLAAKNEQYF.

This sequence joins TRBV5-1 and TRBJ2-5; the match to TRBD1 covers 7 bases. The length of the CDR3 is 14 residues. V lost 4 bases to trimming and J lost 2 bases; unmatched junction nucleotides: 5. From germline, CDR1 is SGHRS and CDR2 YFSETQ. CDR3 amino acids: CASSQAGGQETQYF. In DNA, the CDR3 is TGCGCCAGCAGCCAGGCAGGGGGACAAGAGACCCAGTACTTC.

This sequence joins TRBV5-1 and TRBJ2-7, with 10 bases that match TRBD2. The CDR3 length is 14 residues. From germline, CDR1 is SGHRS and CDR2 YFSETQ. The junction had 3 bases not matched to a gene; V was cut back by 1 base and J by 5 bases. The CDR3 DNA sequence: TGCGCCAGCAGCTTGACTAGCGGGACTGACGAGCAGTACTTC. It yields the protein CASSLTSGTDEQYF.

The chain links TRBV7-6 to TRBJ2-5; the D gene is possibly TRBD2 (6 bases). Germline assignment: CDR1 SGHVS and CDR2 FNYEAQ. This CDR3 is 15 amino acids long. The V end lost 1 base, the J end lost 2 bases, and 11 bases lay between the germline ends. The CDR3 DNA follows: TGTGCCAGCAGCTTAGAGGTAGCGGTACAAGAGACCCAGTACTTC. This sequence encodes CASSLEVAVQETQYF.

With regard to this clone: Other DNA sequences in this specimen translate into the identical CDR3. This chain joins TRBV27 and TRBJ2-5; TRBD1 aligns across 12 bases. The germline CDR1 and CDR2 sequences are MNHEY and SMNVEV (reference sequence). The CDR3 consists of 14 residues. J lost 5 bases, V lost 6 bases, and 4 bases had no gene match. The CDR3 DNA sequence: TGTGCCAGCAGCCCCGGGACAGGGGGCGAGACCCAGTACTTC. This encodes CASSPGTGGETQYF.

The chain joins TRBV30 to TRBJ1-2; TRBD1 matches at 7 bases. The V and J ends lost 3 bases and 2 bases, in that order; junction bases with no gene match: 9. The CDR3 consists of 15 residues. Germline CDR1 is GTSNPN and CDR2 is SVGIG (reference sequence). The CDR3 spells CAWRKEGAANYGYTF. CDR3 DNA sequence: TGTGCCTGGAGGAAGGAGGGGGCCGCAAACTATGGCTACACCTTC.

The V call is TRBV11-2, the J call TRBJ1-1, with 9 bases fitting TRBD1. Germline V CDR1 and CDR2: SGHAT, FQNNGV. The CDR3 extends over 16 amino acids. With V trimmed by 3 bases and J by 0 bases, 5 bases remained unmatched. This CDR3 is CASSFDRGALNTEAFF. The CDR3 nucleotides are TGTGCCAGCAGCTTCGACAGGGGGGCTTTGAACACTGAAGCTTTCTTT.

The genes are TRBV7-9 and TRBJ2-7; 9 bases fit TRBD1. The V gene end was trimmed by 3 bases and the J gene end by 5 bases; junction bases not matched to a gene: 14. Germline V gene data show CDR1 as SEHNR and CDR2 as FQNEAQ (reference sequence). The CDR3 is 17 amino acids. In nucleotides, the CDR3 is TGTGCCAGCAGCTTCCCTCCCGGGACAGGGTTTCAGGACGAGCAGTACTTC. Translated, it gives CASSFPPGTGFQDEQYF. The complete variable domain, with remaining parts taken from reference TRBV7-9 and TRBJ2-7, reads DTGVSQNPRHKITKRGQNVTFRCDPISEHNRLYWYRQTLGQGPEFLTYFQNEAQLEKSRLLSDRFSAERPKGSFSTLEIQRTEQGDSAMYLCASSFPPGTGFQDEQYFGPGTRLTVT.